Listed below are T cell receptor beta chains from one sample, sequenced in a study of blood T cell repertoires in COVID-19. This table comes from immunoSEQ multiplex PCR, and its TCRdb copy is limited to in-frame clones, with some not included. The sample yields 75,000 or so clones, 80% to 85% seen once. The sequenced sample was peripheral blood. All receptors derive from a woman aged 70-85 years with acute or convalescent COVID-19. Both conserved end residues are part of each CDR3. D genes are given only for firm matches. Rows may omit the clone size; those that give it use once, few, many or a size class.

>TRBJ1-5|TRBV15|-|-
CATSRDQDLPQHF
TGTGCCACCAGCAGAGATCAGGACTTGCCCCAGCATTTT
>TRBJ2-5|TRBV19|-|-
CASSMTPGGGETQYF
TGTGCCAGTAGTATGACCCCCGGGGGTGGGGAGACCCAGTACTTC
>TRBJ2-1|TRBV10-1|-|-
CASSESTAGNEQFF
TGCGCCAGCAGTGAGTCGACGGCGGGCAATGAGCAGTTCTTC
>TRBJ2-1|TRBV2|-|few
CASTQRGNEQFF
TGTGCCAGCACCCAAAGAGGGAATGAGCAGTTCTTC
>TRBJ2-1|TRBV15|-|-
CATSRDGGNEQFF
TGTGCCACCAGCAGAGACGGCGGGAATGAGCAGTTCTTC
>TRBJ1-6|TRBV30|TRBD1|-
CAWSGQGADSPLHF
TGTGCCTGGAGTGGACAGGGGGCGGATTCACCCCTCCACTTT
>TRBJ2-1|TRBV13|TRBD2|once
CASSSGTTRVYNEQFF
TGTGCCAGCAGCTCTGGGACTACCCGGGTATACAATGAGCAGTTCTTC
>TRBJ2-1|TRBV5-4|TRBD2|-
CASSLPAGGLSNEQFF
TGTGCCAGCAGCTTACCAGCGGGAGGGCTGAGCAATGAGCAGTTCTTC
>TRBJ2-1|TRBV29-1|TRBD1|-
CSDGTGGDNEQFF
TGCAGCGATGGGACAGGCGGAGACAATGAGCAGTTCTTC
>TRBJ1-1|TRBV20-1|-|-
CSAKGGTEAFF
TGCAGTGCTAAGGGGGGGACTGAAGCTTTCTTT
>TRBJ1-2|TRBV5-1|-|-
CASSLVGGLEGYTF
TGCGCCAGCAGCTTGGTTGGTGGGCTCGAGGGCTACACCTTC
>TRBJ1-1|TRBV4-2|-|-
CASSPRTSLSEAFF
TGTGCCAGCAGCCCCCGGACTAGTCTCTCTGAAGCTTTCTTT
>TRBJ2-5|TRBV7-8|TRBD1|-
CASSPGQKETQYF
TGTGCCAGCAGCCCGGGACAGAAAGAGACCCAGTACTTC
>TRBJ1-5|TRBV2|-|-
CASGGVTNQPQHF
TGTGCCAGCGGGGGGGTAACCAATCAGCCCCAGCATTTT
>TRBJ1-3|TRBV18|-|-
CASSPLRDIGNTIYF
TGTGCCAGCTCACCACTCCGGGACATCGGAAACACCATATATTTT
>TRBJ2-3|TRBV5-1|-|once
CASSPEYAADTQYF
TGCGCCAGCAGCCCCGAGTATGCCGCAGATACGCAGTATTTT
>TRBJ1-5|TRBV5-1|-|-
CASSFGVNQPQHF
TGCGCCAGCAGCTTCGGGGTGAATCAGCCCCAGCATTTT
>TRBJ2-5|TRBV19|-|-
CASSMSSQETQYF
TGTGCCAGTAGTATGTCTAGCCAAGAGACCCAGTACTTC
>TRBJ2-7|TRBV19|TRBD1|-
CASSSYRGSYEQYF
TGTGCCAGTAGTTCGTACAGGGGGAGTTACGAGCAGTACTTC
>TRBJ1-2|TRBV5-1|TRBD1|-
CASSARTGGYGYTF
TGCGCCAGCAGCGCACGGACAGGCGGGTATGGCTACACCTTC
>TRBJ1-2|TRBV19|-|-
CASNRGITNYGYTF
TGTGCCTCCAATAGGGGTATAACTAACTATGGCTACACCTTC
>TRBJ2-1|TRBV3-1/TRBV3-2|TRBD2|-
CASSAGLAGGSEQFF
TGTGCCAGCAGCGCGGGACTAGCGGGAGGAAGTGAGCAGTTCTTC
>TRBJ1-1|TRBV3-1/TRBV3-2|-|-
CASSQMAGEAFF
TGTGCCAGCAGCCAAATGGCCGGGGAAGCTTTCTTT
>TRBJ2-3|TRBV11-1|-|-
CASSRKVLQATDTQYF
TGTGCCAGCAGCCGAAAAGTACTACAAGCCACAGATACGCAGTATTTT